The 4 T cell receptor beta chains below were found in one sample sequenced in a study of T cell repertoires in cytomegalovirus infection. TCRdb itself ran the reads through MiXCR, one entry per CDR3 protein. The table lists 640,000 or so distinct CDR3 sequences, 30% to 35% of them singletons. These receptors have no identified antigens. The material sequenced was cultured PBMCs, taken from culture after CMV antigen stimulation. These receptors came from a human donor in good health (CMV status not recorded). Some clones in this sample may be carry-over from other donors' samples.

The gene calls are TRBV30 and TRBJ2-3, with TRBD2 matching over 14 bases. Losses at the gene ends were 3 bases for V and 0 bases for J; bases not matched to a gene: 5. The CDR3 runs 17 residues. Germline V gene sequence: CDR1 GTSNPN, CDR2 SVGIG (reference sequence). The CDR3 nucleotides are TGTGCCTGGAGGGGGACTAGCGGGAGAGTAAGCACAGATACGCAGTATTTT. Its protein is CAWRGTSGRVSTDTQYF.

This clonotype was detected only a few times. The chain joins TRBV29-1 to TRBJ2-3, with 9 bases lining up with TRBD2. CDR3 length equals 18 residues. The germline V gene encodes CDR1 SQVTM and CDR2 ANQGSEA. Unmatched junction bases numbered 12, after V lost 0 bases and J lost 2 bases. CDR3 coding DNA: TGCAGCGTTGAAGATCGAGTAGCGGGGGACGAATACACAGATACGCAGTATTTT. Its translation is CSVEDRVAGDEYTDTQYF.

The J gene is TRBJ2-6, the V gene TRBV15; D is unresolved. The V and J ends lost 0 bases and 0 bases respectively, with 6 bases between them. Germline V gene sequence: CDR1 LNHNV, CDR2 YYDKDF (reference sequence). The CDR3 sequence is 16 residues long. The CDR3 DNA sequence: TGTGCCACCAGCAGAGATAGGGCCTCTGGGGCCAACGTCCTGACTTTC. Amino acids: CATSRDRASGANVLTF.

The chain is built from TRBV20-1 and TRBJ1-1; tentatively, D is TRBD1 (5 bases). CDR1 DFQATT and CDR2 SNEGSKA come from the germline V gene (reference sequence). The length of the CDR3 is 16 residues. Trimming cost V 3 bases and J 0 bases, with 17 bases left between them. As DNA, the CDR3 is TGCAGTGCTAGGGATTCCGGGACCGTTATGAACACTGAAGCTTTCTTT. Its protein product is CSARDSGTVMNTEAFF.